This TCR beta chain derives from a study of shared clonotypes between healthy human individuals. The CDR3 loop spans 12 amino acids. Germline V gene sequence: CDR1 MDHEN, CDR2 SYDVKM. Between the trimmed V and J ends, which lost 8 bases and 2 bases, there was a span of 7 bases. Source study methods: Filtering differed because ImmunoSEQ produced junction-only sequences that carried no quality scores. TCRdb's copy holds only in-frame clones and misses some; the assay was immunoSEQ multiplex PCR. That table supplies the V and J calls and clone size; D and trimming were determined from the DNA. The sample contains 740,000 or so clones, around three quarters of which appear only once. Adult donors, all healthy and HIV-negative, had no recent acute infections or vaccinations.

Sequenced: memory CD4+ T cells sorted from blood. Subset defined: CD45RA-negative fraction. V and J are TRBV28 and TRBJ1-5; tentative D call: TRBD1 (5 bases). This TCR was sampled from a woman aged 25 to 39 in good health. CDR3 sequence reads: CASVQGNQPQHF. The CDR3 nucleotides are TGTGCCAGCGTACAGGGCAATCAGCCCCAGCATTTT.